A single sample is the source of the 26 T cell receptor beta chains below, sequenced in a study of cytomegalovirus exposure and HLA in healthy donors (dated by TCRdb to 2016 to 2017). Library preparation used the immunoSEQ multiplex PCR assay. A mixture of 60 forward primers for TCR Vbeta segments and 13 reverse primers for TCR Jbeta segments was used in the multiplex PCR. TCRdb retrieved this table from immuneACCESS and kept in-frame rearrangements only. Not all clones are present; in checked studies, unresolved V genes account for under half, and no reason is known for the remainder. Present in this sample are fewer than 150,000 clones, 70% to 80% of which were seen just once. Less than 3% of the sample lies in the top ten. The sample comprised PBMCs. These receptors were collected from a woman aged 40-49 years in good health and CMV-seropositive.

The chain uses TRBV13 and TRBJ2-5; TRBD2 aligns across 14 bases. CDR1 is PRHDT, CDR2 FYEKMQ, per germline (reference sequence). The CDR3 contains 19 residues. The ends lost 2 bases at V and 3 bases at J; junction bases unmatched: 11. The CDR3 bases are TGTGCCAGCAGCTTAATTGGGGGACTAGCGGGAGAGCATAAAGAGACCCAGTACTTC. This encodes CASSLIGGLAGEHKETQYF.

The gene calls are TRBV5-3 and TRBJ2-3, with 8 bases aligning to TRBD2. TRBV5-3 is given ORF status, its function remaining uncertain. The CDR3 is made up of 18 amino acids. The J segment lost 5 bases and the V segment lost 2 bases, leaving 16 bases of the junction unmatched. For the CDR3, the DNA is TGTGCCAGAAGCTTTGGGGGCGTCCGGGAGGGGGTTGTAGATACGCAGTATTTT. This translates into CARSFGGVREGVVDTQYF.

The genes are TRBV5-5 and TRBJ2-7; D not resolved. Germline V gene lookup returns CDR1 SGHKS and CDR2 YYEKEE (reference sequence). CDR3 length equals 14 residues. Trimming left V 3 bases short and J 0 bases short, with 10 bases between. CDR3 in amino acids: CASSSTPNSYEQYF. CDR3 nucleotide sequence: TGTGCCAGCAGCTCTACCCCAAACTCCTACGAGCAGTACTTC.

This clone occurred a few times. The rearrangement uses TRBV7-8 and TRBJ1-1; 8 positions match TRBD1. V trimming: 7 bases; J trimming: 0 bases; junction bases outside the gene matches: 7. This CDR3 comprises 15 residues. Germline V CDR1 and CDR2: SGHVS, FQNEAQ. CDR3 sequence (DNA): TGTGCCAGCACCTCACAGGGGGTGTTGAACACTGAAGCTTTCTTT. It codes for CASTSQGVLNTEAFF.

The genes are TRBV30 and TRBJ2-5, with TRBD2 as a possible D gene (5 bases). Trimming stripped 1 base from V and 4 bases from J, with 7 bases between. Germline-derived CDR1 and CDR2 are GTSNPN and SVGIG (reference sequence). The CDR3 runs 12 residues. This CDR3 is CAWSASRETQYF. The CDR3 coding sequence is TGTGCCTGGAGTGCTAGCCGAGAGACCCAGTACTTC.

The rearrangement joins TRBV18 to TRBJ1-1, with D possibly matching TRBD1 (6 bases). Trimming pared 2 bases from V and 4 bases from J, leaving 14 bases between. The CDR3 is made up of 15 amino acids. Looked up from germline, CDR1 is KGHSH and CDR2 is LQKENI. CDR3 coding DNA: TGTGCCAGCTCACCAAGGCAGGGGATGGGCACTGAAGCTTTCTTT. This encodes CASSPRQGMGTEAFF.

The chain recombines TRBV18 with TRBJ2-1, with TRBD2 matching over 12 bases. From germline, CDR1 is KGHSH and CDR2 LQKENI. CDR3 length: 15 residues. Unmatched junction bases numbered 0, after V lost 3 bases and J lost 3 bases. The CDR3 DNA reads TGTGCCAGCTCACCGACTAGCGGGAGCTACAATGAGCAGTTCTTC. Protein: CASSPTSGSYNEQFF.

This sequence joins TRBV5-1 and TRBJ2-7; TRBD1 is a possible D gene (8 bases). The length of the CDR3 is 15 residues. V was shortened by 0 bases and J by 3 bases, with 13 bases between the two germline ends. Per germline, CDR1 SGHRS and CDR2 YFSETQ. The CDR3 coding sequence is TGCGCCAGCAGCTTGGACAGGGGGGGAGGCTACGAGCAGTACTTC. Its translation is CASSLDRGGGYEQYF. Combining the CDR3 with reference TRBV5-1 and TRBJ2-7 gives the whole variable domain KAGVTQTPRYLIKTRGQQVTLSCSPISGHRSVSWYQQTPGQGLQFLFEYFSETQRNKGNFPGRFSGRQFSNSRSEMNVSTLELGDSALYLCASSLDRGGGYEQYFGPGTRLTVT.

The rearrangement links TRBV6-5 to TRBJ1-1; the match to TRBD1 covers 7 bases. V was pared by 4 bases and J by 5 bases, with 10 bases of the junction left unmatched. CDR1 MNHEY and CDR2 SVGAGI come from the germline V gene. This CDR3 spans 15 amino acids. The CDR3 spells CASSSEGAGKTEAFF. As DNA, the CDR3 is TGTGCCAGCAGTTCGGAGGGGGCGGGAAAGACTGAAGCTTTCTTT.

The chain recombines TRBV5-4 with TRBJ2-2; TRBD2 matches at 12 bases. Germline lookup yields CDR1 SGHNT and CDR2 YYREEE (reference sequence). V lost 5 bases to trimming and J lost 5 bases; unmatched junction nucleotides: 4. The CDR3 extends over 15 amino acids. The CDR3 DNA sequence: TGTGCCAGCAGTCTAGCGGGAGGGGGTACCGGGGAGCTGTTTTTT. Protein sequence: CASSLAGGGTGELFF.

The chain carries TRBV7-2 and TRBJ2-5, with 11 bases lining up with TRBD2. From germline, CDR1 is SGHTA and CDR2 FQGNSA. With 3 bases clipped from V and 1 base from J, the junction kept 1 base outside the gene matches. The CDR3 is made up of 15 amino acids. CDR3 residues: CASSFGLAGQETQYF. The CDR3 nucleotides read TGTGCCAGCAGCTTCGGACTAGCGGGCCAAGAGACCCAGTACTTC. The complete variable domain, with remaining parts taken from reference TRBV7-2 and TRBJ2-5, reads GAGVSQSPSNKVTEKGKDVELRCDPISGHTALYWYRQSLGQGLEFLIYFQGNSAPDKSGLPSDRFSAERTGGSVSTLTIQRTQQEDSAVYLCASSFGLAGQETQYFGPGTRLLVL.

Only one count was recorded for this clone. This chain joins TRBV9 and TRBJ2-1; 8 bases align to TRBD2. Germline loops: CDR1 SGDLS, CDR2 YYNGEE. The CDR3 spans 15 residues. V lost 0 bases to trimming and J lost 4 bases; unmatched junction nucleotides: 3. CDR3 sequence (DNA): TGTGCCAGCAGCGTAGGAGAGCGGGAGTACAATGAGCAGTTCTTC. Translation: CASSVGEREYNEQFF.

The CDR3 coding sequence is TGTGCCAGCAGCTTGTCCAACAGGTTATACGAGCAGTACTTC. Translated, it gives CASSLSNRLYEQYF. The chain is built from TRBV5-6 and TRBJ2-7, with D possibly TRBD1 on 5 matching bases. CDR3 length: 14 amino acids. Germline CDR1 reads SGHDT; CDR2 reads YYEEEE. V lost 1 base and J 4 bases, leaving 12 bases between the germline ends.

This clone has only one observation. V and J are TRBV5-4 and TRBJ2-2, with D perhaps TRBD2 (6 bases). Germline assignment: CDR1 SGHNT and CDR2 YYREEE (reference sequence). V shed 2 bases and J shed 5 bases, with 13 bases lying between them. The CDR3 consists of 15 residues. The DNA of the CDR3 is TGTGCCAGCAGCTTTGGGGCTGCGGGGACCGGGGAGCTGTTTTTT. Amino acid sequence: CASSFGAAGTGELFF.

The rearrangement links TRBV4-3 to TRBJ2-4; no clear D. This CDR3 comprises 15 residues. From germline, CDR1 is LGHNA and CDR2 YSLEER. With 1 base removed from V and 2 bases from J, the gap between germline ends came to 9 bases. The CDR3 loop reads CASSQVGSTKNIQYF. The CDR3 nucleotides are TGCGCCAGCAGCCAAGTAGGTAGCACCAAAAACATTCAGTACTTC.

This clone has a count of ten or more. The chain carries TRBV2 and TRBJ1-5; TRBD1 agrees at 8 bases. The CDR3 consists of 13 residues. V gave up 5 bases and J gave up 4 bases; unmatched junction bases: 1. Per germline, CDR1 SNHLY and CDR2 FYNNEI. CDR3 DNA sequence: TGTGCCAGCAGTACAGGGGGGAATCAGCCCCAGCATTTT. Translation: CASSTGGNQPQHF.

The sample holds a few counts of this clone. The chain recombines TRBV19 with TRBJ2-1; D is unclear. V lost 5 bases and J 8 bases, leaving 10 bases between the germline ends. There are 12 residues in the CDR3. Germline CDR1 is LNHDA and CDR2 is SQIVND (reference sequence). The CDR3 sequence is CASSSLGDEQFF. The CDR3 coding sequence is TGTGCCAGTAGTTCCTTGGGCGATGAGCAGTTCTTC. Full variable domain (remainder filled in from reference TRBV19 and TRBJ2-1): DGGITQSPKYLFRKEGQNVTLSCEQNLNHDAMYWYRQDPGQGLRLIYYSQIVNDFQKGDIAEGYSVSREKKESFPLTVTSAQKNPTAFYLCASSSLGDEQFFGPGTRLTVL.

The V call is TRBV19, the J call TRBJ2-5, with D perhaps matching TRBD2 (6 bases). CDR3 length equals 14 residues. Germline V lookup: CDR1 LNHDA, CDR2 SQIVND (reference sequence). Trimming shortened V by 4 bases and J by 1 base, and 10 bases separated the two germline ends. The CDR3 reads CASSRAGGQETQYF. The CDR3 DNA is TGTGCCAGTAGTAGGGCCGGGGGCCAAGAGACCCAGTACTTC.

The chain couples TRBV19 to TRBJ1-1, with TRBD1 identical over 9 bases. Germline values: CDR1 LNHDA, CDR2 SQIVND (reference sequence). There are 14 residues in the CDR3. V gave up 5 bases and J gave up 8 bases; unmatched junction bases: 9. CDR3 region: CASSWASGQGEAFF. CDR3 in DNA: TGTGCCAGTAGTTGGGCCTCGGGACAGGGAGAAGCTTTCTTT.

This clone was seen a handful of times. Different DNA sequences within this sample yield the same CDR3. The V and J genes are TRBV9 and TRBJ1-1; D unresolved. Germline CDR1 reads SGDLS; CDR2 reads YYNGEE. Trimming cost V 0 bases and J 5 bases, with 8 bases left between them. This CDR3 region has 13 residues. The CDR3 spells CASSVGSGTEAFF. CDR3 nucleotides: TGTGCCAGCAGCGTAGGGTCCGGGACTGAAGCTTTCTTT.

Only a few counts were recorded for this clone. V is TRBV5-1 and J is TRBJ1-6, with a tentative D call TRBD1 (6 bases). The CDR3 runs to 15 residues. V was cut by 3 bases and J by 13 bases, with 20 bases left in between. Germline V CDR1 and CDR2: SGHRS, YFSETQ. The CDR3 sequence: CASSSGQSGKIPLHF. The CDR3 DNA sequence: TGCGCCAGCAGCTCTGGACAGTCGGGGAAGATTCCCCTCCACTTT. The full variable domain, rest sourced from reference TRBV5-1 and TRBJ1-6, is KAGVTQTPRYLIKTRGQQVTLSCSPISGHRSVSWYQQTPGQGLQFLFEYFSETQRNKGNFPGRFSGRQFSNSRSEMNVSTLELGDSALYLCASSSGQSGKIPLHFGNGTRLTVT.

The V call is TRBV13, the J call TRBJ2-2; 7 bases fit TRBD1. The germline V gene encodes CDR1 PRHDT and CDR2 FYEKMQ (reference sequence). The CDR3 is 15 residues long. With 4 bases clipped from V and 1 base from J, the junction kept 3 bases outside the gene matches. This CDR3 reads CASSSTGLNTGELFF. The CDR3 DNA is TGTGCCAGCAGCTCGACAGGGTTGAACACCGGGGAGCTGTTTTTT.

V is TRBV29-1 and J is TRBJ2-1; 7 bases line up with TRBD1. This CDR3 contains 15 residues. The germline gives CDR1 SQVTM, CDR2 ANQGSEA. With 0 bases clipped from V and 9 bases from J, the junction kept 11 bases outside the gene matches. CDR3 residues: CSVEEGYRGYAEQFF. The CDR3 DNA reads as TGCAGCGTTGAAGAGGGCTACAGGGGTTACGCTGAGCAGTTCTTC.

The chain is built from TRBV27 and TRBJ1-2; possible D gene TRBD1, 6 bases. The V end was cut by 5 bases, the J end by 5 bases, with 18 bases between. The CDR3 runs 15 residues. CDR1 and CDR2 from the germline V gene are MNHEY and SMNVEV (reference sequence). The chain's CDR3 is CASSPGTTKRYGYTF. CDR3 in DNA: TGTGCCAGCAGTCCGGGGACAACGAAACGGTATGGCTACACCTTC.

This chain connects TRBV25-1 to TRBJ1-5; D remains unclear. The CDR3 consists of 13 residues. CDR1 is MGHDK and CDR2 is SYGVNS in the germline V gene. Trimming took 8 bases from V and 4 from J, leaving 12 bases between them. CDR3 coding DNA: TGTGCCAGCCGCCCCCCGGGGAATCAGCCCCAGCATTTT. This codes for CASRPPGNQPQHF.

The J gene is TRBJ2-7, the V gene TRBV2, with 7 nucleotides matching TRBD2. CDR1 is SNHLY, CDR2 FYNNEI, per germline. The CDR3 runs to 14 residues. The junction had 9 bases not matched to a gene; V was cut back by 9 bases and J by 1 base. The CDR3 DNA sequence: TGTGCCAGTATGGAAGCGGGACGATCCTACGAGCAGTACTTC. This translates into CASMEAGRSYEQYF.